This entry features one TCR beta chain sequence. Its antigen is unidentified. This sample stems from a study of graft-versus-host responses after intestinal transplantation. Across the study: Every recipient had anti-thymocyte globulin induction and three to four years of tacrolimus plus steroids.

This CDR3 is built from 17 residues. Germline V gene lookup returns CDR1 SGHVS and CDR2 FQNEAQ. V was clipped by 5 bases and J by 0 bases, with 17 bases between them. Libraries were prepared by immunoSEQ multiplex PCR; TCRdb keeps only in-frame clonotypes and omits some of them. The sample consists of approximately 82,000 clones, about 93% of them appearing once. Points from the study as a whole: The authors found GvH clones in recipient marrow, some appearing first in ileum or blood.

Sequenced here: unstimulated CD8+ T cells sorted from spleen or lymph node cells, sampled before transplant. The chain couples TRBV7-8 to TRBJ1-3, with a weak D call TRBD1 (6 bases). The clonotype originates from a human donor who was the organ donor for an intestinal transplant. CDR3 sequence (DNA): TGTGCCAGCAGCCCCGCGCGACAGGCCTCCTCTGGAAACACCATATATTTT. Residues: CASSPARQASSGNTIYF.